These T cell receptor beta chains were read from a single sample in a study of blood T cells in healthy people across ages. TCRdb reanalysed the 5' RACE reads using MiXCR and keeps one entry per CDR3 protein. Altogether 500,000 to 700,000 distinct CDR3 sequences are present, around 31% being singletons, with the ten largest covering approximately 15%. The sequencing input was blood. All receptors come from an elderly woman in good health. CDR3s include the opening cysteine and the closing phenylalanine or tryptophan. D genes are given only for firm matches. Clone size is given for some rows only: seen once, a few or many times, or a class if the clone is expanded.

d_call j_call v_call clone_size cdr3_nt cdr3_aa
. TRBJ2-7 TRBV20-1 many TGCAGTGCTAGAGAAGGGAACTACGAGCAGTACTTC CSAREGNYEQYF
. TRBJ2-7 TRBV19 . TGTGCCAGTAAGAGGACGGGAAAATGCGAGCAGTACTTC CASKRTGKCEQYF
. TRBJ2-3 TRBV12-3/TRBV12-4 many TGTGCCAGCAGTCCCGGCGGGGTAGATACGCAGTATTTT CASSPGGVDTQYF
. TRBJ2-5 TRBV10-3 . TGTGCCATCAGTGAGTCTGGTACTAGAGGAGAGACCCAGTACTTC CAISESGTRGETQYF
. TRBJ1-1 TRBV5-6 . TGTGCCAGCAGCTTTGGGGGTCCTGAAGCTTTCTTT CASSFGGPEAFF
. TRBJ1-1 TRBV12-3/TRBV12-4 few TGTGCCAGCAGCCTCCCTCCGGGGTACACTGAAGCTTTCTTT CASSLPPGYTEAFF
. TRBJ2-3 TRBV5-1 many TGCGCCAGCAGCTTGGGGGGTGCGGTCACAGATACGCAGTATTTT CASSLGGAVTDTQYF
TRBD1 TRBJ1-2 TRBV2 . TGTGCCAGCAGTTTTTATCCCGGGACAGGGAACTATGGCTACACCTTC CASSFYPGTGNYGYTF
. TRBJ1-5 TRBV20-1 many TGCAGTGCTAGTCGGACTGTGATTAGCAATCAGCCCCAGCATTTT CSASRTVISNQPQHF
. TRBJ1-1 TRBV29-1 many TGCAGCGTCCGGGGTGGCAGGGGTGAAGCTTTCTTT CSVRGGRGEAFF
. TRBJ2-6 TRBV6-2/TRBV6-3 many TGTGCCAGCACTCAGAGGAGGGGCGCCCTCATCTCTGGGGCCAACGTCCTGACTTTC CASTQRRGALISGANVLTF
. TRBJ2-5 TRBV15 many TGTGCCACCAGCGGCCTTTCGGAACAAGAGACCCAGTACTTC CATSGLSEQETQYF
. TRBJ2-5 TRBV4-3 . TGCGCCAGCAGCCAAGATAGAGTGCTTGAGCCGTACTTC CASSQDRVLEPYF
. TRBJ2-1 TRBV12-3/TRBV12-4 many TGTGCCAGCAGTTTTCCCAGGAACAATGAGCAGTTCTTC CASSFPRNNEQFF
TRBD1 TRBJ2-1 TRBV27 . TGTGCCAGCAGTCTCTTGAGTGGGACAGGGGTTACCTACGAGCAGTTCTTC CASSLLSGTGVTYEQFF
TRBD1 TRBJ2-1 TRBV5-1 few TGCGCCAGCAGCACGGGACAGGGGGGGGATGAGCAGTTCTTC CASSTGQGGDEQFF
. TRBJ1-2 TRBV29-1 . TGCAGCGCTTACGGGGACTCACTCCTTGCGGACGGCTACACCTTC CSAYGDSLLADGYTF
TRBD2 TRBJ2-1 TRBV5-1 . TGCGCCAGCAGCACCGGACTAGCAGGGAATGAGCAGTTCTTC CASSTGLAGNEQFF
TRBD1 TRBJ2-7 TRBV6-5 . TGTGCCAGCAGTTACGGCCGGGACAGGGGGCTCTACGAGCAGTACTTC CASSYGRDRGLYEQYF
. TRBJ2-5 TRBV4-1 many TGCGCCAGCAGCCAAGATTGGGGGAGGGAGACCCAGTACTTC CASSQDWGRETQYF
TRBD2 TRBJ2-1 TRBV15 . TGTGCCACCAGCCGCGGGAGTAGTAGGAATGAGCAGTTCTTC CATSRGSSRNEQFF
TRBD2 TRBJ2-3 TRBV7-2 medium-sized TGTGCCAGCAGCTTAGGGACTAGCGGTTATACGCAGTATTTT CASSLGTSGYTQYF
. TRBJ1-4 TRBV7-8 . TGTGCCAGCAGCTTCGTCGGAGGACTCGGGGAAAAACTGTTTTTT CASSFVGGLGEKLFF
. TRBJ2-7 TRBV6-1 . TGTGCCAGCAGTGAAGCGGGGGATTACGAGCAGTACTTC CASSEAGDYEQYF
. TRBJ2-1 TRBV10-3 many TGTGCCATCAGTGAGTCGCCAAAGGGAATGACTCCAAATGAGCAGTTCTTC CAISESPKGMTPNEQFF
TRBD1 TRBJ2-3 TRBV5-1 many TGCGCCAGCAGCCACCGACAGGGCAACACAGATACGCAGTATTTT CASSHRQGNTDTQYF
TRBD1 TRBJ2-1 TRBV4-3 . TGCGCCAGCAGCCCGGGGAGCCGGACAGGGTGGGTTCGCTCCTACAATGAGCAGTTCTTC CASSPGSRTGWVRSYNEQFF
. TRBJ2-6 TRBV29-1 once TGCAGCGTTCGTGTCTCTGGGGCCAACGTCCTGACTTTC CSVRVSGANVLTF
TRBD2 TRBJ2-1 TRBV4-1 many TGCGCCAGCAGCCAGGCCGTGGGACTACCCGAGCAGTTCTTC CASSQAVGLPEQFF
TRBD2 TRBJ2-7 TRBV6-5 many TGTGCCAGCAGTTACTTGGGGACTACCTACGAGCAGTACTTC CASSYLGTTYEQYF
. TRBJ2-1 TRBV7-2 once TGTGCCAGCAGCCCTAGCGGCAGAGGGGGGGATGAGCAGTTCTTC CASSPSGRGGDEQFF
TRBD1 TRBJ1-1 TRBV13 . TGTGCCAGCAGCTTACAAGGGGGCTTTCGGGACACTGAAGCTTTCTTT CASSLQGGFRDTEAFF
. TRBJ2-7 TRBV11-1 . TGTGCCAGCAGCTCAAGAGGAGGTACCACGAGGAGCGAGCAGTACTTC CASSSRGGTTRSEQYF
TRBD2 TRBJ2-1 TRBV20-1 many TGCAGTGCTAGTGGCGGGGGGACTCCCCAAATCCCCTACAATGAGCAGTTCTTC CSASGGGTPQIPYNEQFF
. TRBJ2-7 TRBV7-9 many TGTGCCAGCAGCCCTGATGGGGGGTACGAGCAGTACTTC CASSPDGGYEQYF
TRBD2 TRBJ2-1 TRBV7-2 . TGTGCCAGCAGCGGGAGGGCTACCGTTAATGAGCAGTTCTTC CASSGRATVNEQFF
. TRBJ2-5 TRBV7-2 . TGTGCCAGCAGCTTAGCACTCGAAGGGCAAGAGGTCCAGTACTTC CASSLALEGQEVQYF
TRBD1 TRBJ1-2 TRBV3-1 many TGTGCCAGCAGCCAGGTCGGGACAGACTCTAACTATGGCTACACCTTC CASSQVGTDSNYGYTF
. TRBJ1-1 TRBV6-5 few TGTGCCAGCAGGCGACGTTCCACAGGGAACACTGAAGCTTTCTTT CASRRRSTGNTEAFF
. TRBJ2-7 TRBV11-2 . TGTGCCAGCAGCTCCCCTTCGGGACGTCTGAGCTCCTACGAGCAGTACTTC CASSSPSGRLSSYEQYF
. TRBJ2-1 TRBV29-1 . TGCAGCGTAGACCCGGGCGTGTGGGGCCAAAACCCCAATGAGCAGTTCTTC CSVDPGVWGQNPNEQFF
. TRBJ1-1 TRBV6-1 . TGTGCCAGCAGTGAAATACCGGGGAACACTGAAGCTTTCTTT CASSEIPGNTEAFF
TRBD2 TRBJ2-3 TRBV12-3/TRBV12-4 many TGTGCCAGCAGTTTACCTACGACTAGCGGCACAGATACGCAGTATTTT CASSLPTTSGTDTQYF
. TRBJ2-1 TRBV5-1 many TGCGCCAGCAGCTTAGGTCAAGCCTCCCGTGGTGAGCAGTTCTTC CASSLGQASRGEQFF
. TRBJ1-2 TRBV12-3/TRBV12-4 many TGTGCCAGTAAGGGGGTCTATGGCTACACCTTC CASKGVYGYTF
. TRBJ1-2 TRBV4-2 . TGTGCCAGCAGCCAAGACGGGGGATCGGCCTATGGCTACACCTTC CASSQDGGSAYGYTF
TRBD2 TRBJ2-7 TRBV29-1 . TGCAGCGTTGGGGGCTTGGGTAGCGGGAGCGGCGAGCAGTACTTC CSVGGLGSGSGEQYF
. TRBJ2-5 TRBV6-1 many TGTGCCAGCAGGAGACAGATTACACAAGAGACCCAGTACTTC CASRRQITQETQYF
TRBD1 TRBJ2-7 TRBV12-3/TRBV12-4 many TGTGCCAGCAGTCCCCTACGCACAGGGGTCTCCCACGAGCAGTACTTC CASSPLRTGVSHEQYF
TRBD1 TRBJ1-4 TRBV5-1 many TGCGCCAGCAGCTACTCCGGACAGGGGCCTAATGAAAAACTGTTTTTT CASSYSGQGPNEKLFF
TRBD2 TRBJ2-1 TRBV4-2 few TGTGCCAGCAGCCGGGGACTAGCGGCGTACAATGAGCAGTTCTTC CASSRGLAAYNEQFF